Each of the 17 T cell receptor beta chains below was sequenced from the same sample in a study of human T cells and chemical hapten exposure (dated by TCRdb to the early 2020s). Read against the paper, the sample's time point label means: patch test 3, about 24 weeks after DPC sensitization. The meaning of the sample's treatment or condition label: therapeutic diphenylcyclopropenone sensitization with weekly scalp DPC. The method behind the library was RACE. Sequencing was performed on a NextSeq 500. The public reads were reprocessed in TCRdb via fastp at Q25 and MiXCR, keeping in-frame beta chains. Rows matching on CDR3 protein sequence are summarized as one entry with the most common DNA and genes. The sample table shows 90,000 to 140,000 distinct CDR3 sequences, and less than 40% are seen once. Clones ranked in the top ten supply roughly 3% of the sample. The sequenced sample was whole blood, obtained in connection with sensitization to the hapten diphenylcyclopropenone (DPC). Receptor source: a man aged 35-49 years with alopecia areata. Some clones in this sample may be carry-over from other donors' samples.

The CDR3 here is CASRLAGGAGELFF. CDR3 DNA: TGCGCCAGCAGGCTAGCGGGAGGGGCCGGGGAGCTGTTTTTT. This rearrangement joins TRBV4-3 to TRBJ2-2, with 12 bases lining up with TRBD2. The CDR3 length is 14 residues. The V and J ends lost 6 bases and 6 bases, in that order; junction bases with no gene match: 2. Germline lookup yields CDR1 LGHNA and CDR2 YSLEER.

This clonotype was observed a handful of times. The V and J genes are TRBV5-1 and TRBJ2-7, with D possibly TRBD1 on 6 matching bases. The CDR3 length is 14 residues. Germline CDR1 and CDR2: SGHRS and YFSETQ. Trimming pared 3 bases from V and 2 bases from J, leaving 12 bases between. The DNA of the CDR3 is TGCGCCAGCAGCTCTGACAGGATAGCCTACGAGCAGTACTTC. Its translation is CASSSDRIAYEQYF.

The rearrangement links TRBV5-4 to TRBJ1-5, with a possible D match to TRBD1 (5 bases). The germline V gene has CDR1 SGHNT and CDR2 YYREEE (reference sequence). This CDR3 is built from 15 residues. The V end lost 2 bases, the J end lost 3 bases, and 12 bases lay between the germline ends. In DNA, the CDR3 is TGTGCCAGCAGCTTTGAGGCAGGGCACAATCAGCCCCAGCATTTT. Translating it yields CASSFEAGHNQPQHF.

The CDR3 spells CASSLKVGRDTQYF. The DNA of the CDR3 is TGTGCCAGCAGCTTAAAGGTGGGGCGAGATACGCAGTATTTT. The chain couples TRBV7-2 to TRBJ2-3, with a possible D match to TRBD1 (5 bases). This CDR3 is built from 14 residues. V was pared by 2 bases and J by 5 bases, with 11 bases between. Germline V gives CDR1 SGHTA, CDR2 FQGNSA.

This clonotype appeared a few times. The chain couples TRBV5-1 to TRBJ2-3, with 8 bases matching TRBD1. Trimming removed 0 bases from V and 2 bases from J; junction bases left unmatched: 2. The CDR3 runs to 15 residues. Per germline, CDR1 SGHRS and CDR2 YFSETQ. CDR3 sequence: CASSLGTGFTDTQYF. The CDR3 region has the DNA TGCGCCAGCAGCTTGGGGACAGGGTTCACAGATACGCAGTATTTT.

This clonotype has just a few counts. The chain has TRBV15 and TRBJ2-1, with 13 bases fitting TRBD2. V gave up 1 base and J gave up 5 bases; unmatched junction bases: 11. From germline, CDR1 is LNHNV and CDR2 YYDKDF (reference sequence). The CDR3 totals 19 residues. CDR3 loop: CATSRGTGTSGILDNEQFF. CDR3 DNA sequence: TGTGCCACCAGCAGAGGTACCGGGACTAGCGGGATCCTTGACAATGAGCAGTTCTTC.

This clonotype has only one observation. The chain recombines TRBV12-3 or TRBV12-4 with TRBJ2-5; no clear D. CDR3 length: 14 residues. The V end lost 0 bases, the J end lost 1 base, and 6 bases lay between the germline ends. CDR3 nucleotides: TGTGCCAGCAGTTTAGCTGGGCCCCAAGAGACCCAGTACTTC. This sequence encodes CASSLAGPQETQYF.

J is TRBJ1-2 and V is TRBV7-9; 9 positions agree with TRBD1. The CDR3 is 15 amino acids. V lost 5 bases, J lost 2 bases, and 6 bases stayed unmatched. The germline gives CDR1 SEHNR, CDR2 FQNEAQ (reference sequence). CDR3 coding DNA: TGTGCCAGCAGCAGGACAGGGGTTCTCAACTATGGCTACACCTTC. Amino acids: CASSRTGVLNYGYTF.

The CDR3 spells CSVEKAFF. In nucleotides, the CDR3 is TGCAGCGTTGAAAAAGCTTTCTTT. This chain joins TRBV29-1 and TRBJ1-1; D is ambiguous. V was clipped by 2 bases and J by 9 bases, with 1 base between them. The CDR3 runs 8 residues. The germline V gene has CDR1 SQVTM and CDR2 ANQGSEA. Supplemented by reference TRBV29-1 and TRBJ1-1, the full variable domain reads SAVISQKPSRDICQRGTSLTIQCQVDSQVTMMFWYRQQPGQSLTLIATANQGSEATYESGFVIDKFPISRPNLTFSTLTVSNMSPEDSSIYLCSVEKAFFGQGTRLTVV.

The chain is built from TRBV5-1 and TRBJ2-3; D unresolved. This CDR3 contains 15 residues. Germline lookup yields CDR1 SGHRS and CDR2 YFSETQ. The V end was cut by 1 base, the J end by 0 bases, with 9 bases between. In DNA form, the CDR3 reads TGCGCCAGCAGCTTGATCGGTTCGAGCACAGATACGCAGTATTTT. Amino acids: CASSLIGSSTDTQYF.

The CDR3 here is CASTEHNEQFF. The DNA of the CDR3 is TGTGCCAGCACCGAGCACAATGAGCAGTTCTTC. This chain connects TRBV6-1 to TRBJ2-1; the D is unclear. The V end was cut by 7 bases, the J end by 5 bases, with 6 bases between. The CDR3 sequence is 11 residues long. Germline V CDR1 and CDR2: MNHNS, SASEGT.

This clonotype was found a few times. The chain employs TRBV27 and TRBJ2-7, with 11 bases lining up with TRBD2. Germline V lookup: CDR1 MNHEY, CDR2 SMNVEV (reference sequence). Trimming cost V 6 bases and J 0 bases; bases outside gene matches: 4. This CDR3 is built from 15 residues. The CDR3 region is CASSYSGRASYEQYV. The DNA of the CDR3 is TGTGCCAGCAGCTATAGCGGGAGGGCCTCCTACGAGCAGTACGTC.

The chain joins TRBV11-2 to TRBJ2-2; D gene ambiguous. This CDR3 contains 13 residues. The ends were cut back, 8 bases at V and 6 bases at J, with 13 bases in the middle. Per germline, CDR1 SGHAT and CDR2 FQNNGV. The CDR3 DNA sequence: TGTGCCAGCTCACAAATTACACCCGGGGAGCTGTTTTTT. It specifies CASSQITPGELFF.

This chain connects TRBV28 to TRBJ2-2; TRBD2 aligns across 7 bases. V lost 6 bases, J lost 4 bases, and 5 bases stayed unmatched. The CDR3 runs to 14 residues. Germline loops: CDR1 MDHEN, CDR2 SYDVKM. The CDR3 loop reads CASRPGLSTGELFF. In nucleotides, the CDR3 is TGTGCCAGCAGACCGGGACTAAGCACCGGGGAGCTGTTTTTT.

The V call is TRBV7-2, the J call TRBJ2-5; D is undetermined. V was pared by 4 bases and J by 3 bases, with 3 bases between. The germline CDR1 and CDR2 sequences are SGHTA and FQGNSA. This CDR3 comprises 11 residues. The CDR3 sequence is CASSCEETQYF. CDR3 DNA sequence: TGTGCCAGCAGCTGCGAAGAGACCCAGTACTTC.

The V gene is TRBV18, the J gene TRBJ1-5, with 7 bases fitting TRBD1. Germline V gene sequence: CDR1 KGHSH, CDR2 LQKENI. The CDR3 has 15 amino acids. The V and J ends lost 6 bases and 1 base, in that order; junction bases with no gene match: 6. The CDR3 reads CASSLGTDSNQPQHF. CDR3 sequence (DNA): TGTGCCAGCTCGCTCGGGACAGACAGCAATCAGCCCCAGCATTTT.

The chain employs TRBV20-1 and TRBJ2-3; 8 nucleotides align to TRBD2. Germline lookup yields CDR1 DFQATT and CDR2 SNEGSKA (reference sequence). Losses at the gene ends were 1 base for V and 4 bases for J; bases not matched to a gene: 4. This CDR3 is built from 14 residues. The CDR3 DNA reads as TGCAGTGCTAGAGTTTCTAGCGGGCCAGATACGCAGTATTTT. It codes for CSARVSSGPDTQYF.